The source of this T cell receptor beta chain is a study of follicular helper T cells after annual influenza vaccination. CDR3 length: 15 residues. V was clipped by 6 bases and J by 0 bases; unmatched bases: 2. The germline V gene has CDR1 MNHNS and CDR2 SASEGT. As to time point: 2014-2015 season, 7 days after vaccination. Assay used: immunoSEQ multiplex PCR; TCRdb lists only in-frame clones, some missing. The sample includes about 16,000 clones, approximately 88% of them seen just once. V gene TRBV6-1 combines with J gene TRBJ2-2; 9 bases match TRBD1. This receptor was identified in an adult who received the influenza vaccine. The specimen comprised CXCR5+ CD38- circulating T follicular helper cells from blood, sampled 7 days after influenza vaccination. Noted subset: circulating Tfh, non-naive CD4+CXCR5+PD-1+ (ICOS+CD38+ or ICOS-CD38-). CDR3 nucleotide sequence: TGTGCCAGCAGCCGGGACAGGGCGAACACCGGGGAGCTGTTTTTT. As protein: CASSRDRANTGELFF.